The rows below give T cell receptor beta chains drawn from one sample of a study of shared clonotypes between healthy human individuals. Clones were sequenced by immunoSEQ multiplex PCR, and TCRdb holds only the in-frame ones, with some missing. The repertoire has a few hundred thousand clones, roughly 96% of them found once; the top ten carry over 0.09%. Source material: naive CD8+ T cells sorted from blood. Receptor source: a woman aged 30 to 39 in good health. CDR3s include the opening cysteine and the closing phenylalanine or tryptophan. Fields, in order: clone size, CDR3 length, D gene, V gene, J gene, CDR3 DNA, CDR3 protein. The D gene is left open where the match is weak. Only part of the rows carry a size: once, few, many, or a class if the clone is expanded.

abundance: once
len: 13
d_gene: NA
v_gene: TRBV19
j_gene: TRBJ2-7
CDR3nt: TGTGCCAGCACGGCGGGAAGGGGCTACGAGCAGTACTTC
CDR3aa: CASTAGRGYEQYF

abundance: NA
len: 18
d_gene: NA
v_gene: TRBV27
j_gene: TRBJ2-5
CDR3nt: TGTGCCAGCAGTCGCTCCTTTGGGCGGAGCCTATACCAAGAGACCCAGTACTTC
CDR3aa: CASSRSFGRSLYQETQYF

abundance: NA
len: 16
d_gene: NA
v_gene: TRBV28
j_gene: TRBJ2-4
CDR3nt: TGTGCCAGCAGTTTATGGGGGGATTCGTCCAAAAACATTCAGTACTTC
CDR3aa: CASSLWGDSSKNIQYF

abundance: NA
len: 13
d_gene: NA
v_gene: TRBV7-6
j_gene: TRBJ1-2
CDR3nt: TGTGCCAGCAGCCGAGGCGCCGGGGATGGCTACACCTTC
CDR3aa: CASSRGAGDGYTF

abundance: NA
len: 14
d_gene: NA
v_gene: TRBV10-1
j_gene: TRBJ2-1
CDR3nt: TGCGCCAGCAGTGAGTCGAGACTAGACGATGAGCAGTTCTTC
CDR3aa: CASSESRLDDEQFF

abundance: NA
len: 13
d_gene: NA
v_gene: TRBV6-1
j_gene: TRBJ2-7
CDR3nt: TGTGCCAGCAGGCCCGGGACGGGTTACGAGCAGTACTTC
CDR3aa: CASRPGTGYEQYF

abundance: NA
len: 14
d_gene: TRBD1
v_gene: TRBV25-1
j_gene: TRBJ1-1
CDR3nt: TGTGCCAGCAGACAGGGACAGGGGTACACTGAAGCTTTCTTT
CDR3aa: CASRQGQGYTEAFF

abundance: NA
len: 15
d_gene: NA
v_gene: TRBV4-1
j_gene: TRBJ1-2
CDR3nt: TGCGCCAGCAGCCAAGACCGAAACTTTAACTATGGCTACACCTTC
CDR3aa: CASSQDRNFNYGYTF

abundance: few
len: 13
d_gene: NA
v_gene: TRBV29-1
j_gene: TRBJ2-1
CDR3nt: TGCAGCGTTGAGAGGGAAGCCGGGAGTGAGCAGTTCTTC
CDR3aa: CSVEREAGSEQFF

abundance: NA
len: 14
d_gene: NA
v_gene: TRBV7-9
j_gene: TRBJ1-2
CDR3nt: TGTGCCAGCAGCGACGGTTCGGGGTTCTACGGCTACACCTTC
CDR3aa: CASSDGSGFYGYTF

abundance: NA
len: 15
d_gene: NA
v_gene: TRBV27
j_gene: TRBJ2-7
CDR3nt: TGTGCCAGCAGTTTACGATCGGCCGGGGATTACGAGCAGTACTTC
CDR3aa: CASSLRSAGDYEQYF

abundance: NA
len: 15
d_gene: TRBD1
v_gene: TRBV29-1
j_gene: TRBJ2-7
CDR3nt: TGCAGCGTGGAATGGGGACAGTACCAAAACTACGAGCAGTACTTC
CDR3aa: CSVEWGQYQNYEQYF

abundance: NA
len: 15
d_gene: NA
v_gene: TRBV7-6
j_gene: TRBJ1-2
CDR3nt: TGTGCCAGCAGCTCCAATCGGAGAGGGATCTATGGCTACACCTTC
CDR3aa: CASSSNRRGIYGYTF

abundance: NA
len: 14
d_gene: NA
v_gene: TRBV30
j_gene: TRBJ1-5
CDR3nt: TGTGCCTGGAGTGTTGGTTATAGCAATCAGCCCCAGCATTTT
CDR3aa: CAWSVGYSNQPQHF

abundance: NA
len: 20
d_gene: TRBD1
v_gene: TRBV15
j_gene: TRBJ1-2
CDR3nt: TGTGCCACCAGCAGAACCCGACCATGGGGACAGGAAATCTATAACTATGGCTACACCTTC
CDR3aa: CATSRTRPWGQEIYNYGYTF

abundance: NA
len: 15
d_gene: TRBD2
v_gene: TRBV5-4
j_gene: TRBJ2-7
CDR3nt: TGTGCCAGCAGCCCCACTGTGGGACTAGCCTACGAGCAGTACTTC
CDR3aa: CASSPTVGLAYEQYF

abundance: NA
len: 16
d_gene: NA
v_gene: TRBV4-1
j_gene: TRBJ1-4
CDR3nt: TGCGCCAGCAGCCGCTTCAGCGGGGGGGGCGATGAAAAACTGTTTTTT
CDR3aa: CASSRFSGGGDEKLFF

abundance: NA
len: 16
d_gene: NA
v_gene: TRBV19
j_gene: TRBJ2-2
CDR3nt: TGTGCCAGTTTTCCTCGGGAGAGCACGAACACCGGGGAGCTGTTTTTT
CDR3aa: CASFPRESTNTGELFF

abundance: NA
len: 13
d_gene: NA
v_gene: TRBV4-1
j_gene: TRBJ2-7
CDR3nt: TGCGCCAGCAGCCAGCCCGTAGGGGTGGAGCAGTACTTC
CDR3aa: CASSQPVGVEQYF

abundance: NA
len: 13
d_gene: NA
v_gene: TRBV27
j_gene: TRBJ2-5
CDR3nt: TGTGCCAGCAGTTTATTAGAGCGAGAGACCCAGTACTTC
CDR3aa: CASSLLERETQYF

abundance: NA
len: 14
d_gene: NA
v_gene: TRBV5-1
j_gene: TRBJ2-6
CDR3nt: TGCGCCAGCAGTTCCGGCGCTGGGGCCAACGTCCTGACTTTC
CDR3aa: CASSSGAGANVLTF

abundance: NA
len: 14
d_gene: NA
v_gene: TRBV5-1
j_gene: TRBJ1-2
CDR3nt: TGCGCCAGCAGCTTGTTCGCAGGGGTTGGGGGCTACACCTTC
CDR3aa: CASSLFAGVGGYTF

abundance: NA
len: 12
d_gene: NA
v_gene: TRBV29-1
j_gene: TRBJ1-1
CDR3nt: TGCAGCGTTTACGGGGGGAACACTGAAGCTTTCTTT
CDR3aa: CSVYGGNTEAFF

abundance: NA
len: 14
d_gene: NA
v_gene: TRBV2
j_gene: TRBJ1-2
CDR3nt: TGTGCCAGCAGTGAAGCGTCCGTAAGGGATGGCTACACCTTC
CDR3aa: CASSEASVRDGYTF

abundance: NA
len: 18
d_gene: TRBD2
v_gene: TRBV4-1
j_gene: TRBJ2-1
CDR3nt: TGCGCCAGCAGCCCAAGACTAGCGGGCGGCCCCTCCTACAATGAGCAGTTCTTC
CDR3aa: CASSPRLAGGPSYNEQFF

abundance: once
len: 14
d_gene: NA
v_gene: TRBV29-1
j_gene: TRBJ1-2
CDR3nt: TGCAGCGTTGAGAACGACAGAAGGGAAGATGGCTACACCTTC
CDR3aa: CSVENDRREDGYTF

abundance: NA
len: 16
d_gene: NA
v_gene: TRBV15
j_gene: TRBJ1-4
CDR3nt: TGTGCCACCAGCAGAGATCGGACCCTGGGGGGAGAAAAACTGTTTTTT
CDR3aa: CATSRDRTLGGEKLFF

abundance: NA
len: 14
d_gene: NA
v_gene: TRBV27
j_gene: TRBJ2-2
CDR3nt: TGTGCCAGCAGTTCCCGCCGAGGTCCCGGGGAGCTGTTTTTT
CDR3aa: CASSSRRGPGELFF

abundance: NA
len: 20
d_gene: TRBD2
v_gene: TRBV29-1
j_gene: TRBJ2-1
CDR3nt: TGCAGCGCTCCCTCCGGGGGGACTAGCGGGTACGCATTATCCTACAATGAGCAGTTCTTC
CDR3aa: CSAPSGGTSGYALSYNEQFF

abundance: NA
len: 13
d_gene: TRBD1
v_gene: TRBV28
j_gene: TRBJ1-1
CDR3nt: TGTGCCAGCAGACGGACAGGGAACACTGAAGCTTTCTTT
CDR3aa: CASRRTGNTEAFF

abundance: NA
len: 16
d_gene: NA
v_gene: TRBV27
j_gene: TRBJ2-7
CDR3nt: TGTGCCAGCAGCCCCTCGAGGGGTGAAAGCTCCTACGAGCAGTACTTC
CDR3aa: CASSPSRGESSYEQYF

abundance: NA
len: 15
d_gene: TRBD2
v_gene: TRBV7-9
j_gene: TRBJ2-3
CDR3nt: TGTGCCAGCAGCTCAGCTAGCGGAGGCACAGATACGCAGTATTTT
CDR3aa: CASSSASGGTDTQYF

abundance: NA
len: 11
d_gene: NA
v_gene: TRBV27
j_gene: TRBJ2-7
CDR3nt: TGTGCCAGCTTCGGAGCTACGGGGCAGTACTTC
CDR3aa: CASFGATGQYF

abundance: NA
len: 16
d_gene: TRBD1
v_gene: TRBV2
j_gene: TRBJ2-1
CDR3nt: TGTGCCAGCCGGGGGGCGGGACAGGGTCCTTACAATGAGCAGTTCTTC
CDR3aa: CASRGAGQGPYNEQFF

abundance: NA
len: 15
d_gene: TRBD2
v_gene: TRBV27
j_gene: TRBJ2-1
CDR3nt: TGTGCCAGCAGCATAACTAGCGGGATAGACAATGAGCAGTTCTTC
CDR3aa: CASSITSGIDNEQFF

abundance: NA
len: 14
d_gene: NA
v_gene: TRBV28
j_gene: TRBJ2-1
CDR3nt: TGTGCCAGCAGTTTGAACGGGTTGGTCAATGAGCAGTTCTTC
CDR3aa: CASSLNGLVNEQFF

abundance: NA
len: 15
d_gene: TRBD1
v_gene: TRBV7-8
j_gene: TRBJ2-5
CDR3nt: TGTGCCAGCAGCTCCACGGGACAGGGAACGGAGACCCAGTACTTC
CDR3aa: CASSSTGQGTETQYF

abundance: NA
len: 14
d_gene: TRBD1
v_gene: TRBV28
j_gene: TRBJ2-2
CDR3nt: TGTGCCAGCAGCTGGACAGGGAGCACCGGGGAGCTGTTTTTT
CDR3aa: CASSWTGSTGELFF

abundance: NA
len: 12
d_gene: NA
v_gene: TRBV19
j_gene: TRBJ2-7
CDR3nt: TGTGCCAGTAGTATAGGGGAAAACGAGCAGTACTTC
CDR3aa: CASSIGENEQYF

abundance: NA
len: 15
d_gene: NA
v_gene: TRBV11-2
j_gene: TRBJ2-1
CDR3nt: TGTGCCAGCAGCTCCGTCGTAGGAACGCTCGTTGAGCAGTTCTTC
CDR3aa: CASSSVVGTLVEQFF

abundance: NA
len: 13
d_gene: NA
v_gene: TRBV15
j_gene: TRBJ2-5
CDR3nt: TGTGCCACCTGCGCGGGACACCAAGAGACCCAGTACTTC
CDR3aa: CATCAGHQETQYF

abundance: NA
len: 16
d_gene: TRBD2
v_gene: TRBV27
j_gene: TRBJ2-3
CDR3nt: TGTGCCAGCAGTCAACTAGCGGGAGTTCATGTCGGTACGCAGTATTTT
CDR3aa: CASSQLAGVHVGTQYF

abundance: once
len: 15
d_gene: NA
v_gene: TRBV5-8
j_gene: TRBJ1-1
CDR3nt: TGTGCCAGCAGCTTAGTAAGGGACAATTACACTGAAGCTTTCTTT
CDR3aa: CASSLVRDNYTEAFF

abundance: few
len: 16
d_gene: TRBD1
v_gene: TRBV19
j_gene: TRBJ1-5
CDR3nt: TGTGCCAGTATCGCATGGGCAGGGGGACTACATCAGCCCCAGCATTTT
CDR3aa: CASIAWAGGLHQPQHF

abundance: NA
len: 12
d_gene: NA
v_gene: TRBV28
j_gene: TRBJ2-7
CDR3nt: TGTGCCAGCAGTTTAAGGTTTTACGAGCAGTACTTC
CDR3aa: CASSLRFYEQYF

abundance: NA
len: 15
d_gene: TRBD2
v_gene: TRBV27
j_gene: TRBJ2-2
CDR3nt: TGTGCCAGGAGGACTAGCGGGAGCAACACCGGGGAGCTGTTTTTT
CDR3aa: CARRTSGSNTGELFF

abundance: NA
len: 14
d_gene: NA
v_gene: TRBV27
j_gene: TRBJ2-7
CDR3nt: TGTGCCAGCAGTTTGGGGGTTCCACCCCGCGAGCAGTACTTC
CDR3aa: CASSLGVPPREQYF

abundance: NA
len: 13
d_gene: TRBD1
v_gene: TRBV2
j_gene: TRBJ1-2
CDR3nt: TGTGCCACGGACGACAGGGTCTTCAATGGCTACACCTTC
CDR3aa: CATDDRVFNGYTF

abundance: NA
len: 14
d_gene: NA
v_gene: TRBV27
j_gene: TRBJ2-7
CDR3nt: TGTGCCAGCAGTTTGGGCGCCGGCCCCCACGAGCAGTACTTC
CDR3aa: CASSLGAGPHEQYF

abundance: NA
len: 14
d_gene: NA
v_gene: TRBV7-9
j_gene: TRBJ2-7
CDR3nt: TGTGCCAGCAGATCACCGACAGACCTCTACGAGCAGTACTTC
CDR3aa: CASRSPTDLYEQYF

abundance: NA
len: 13
d_gene: NA
v_gene: TRBV13
j_gene: TRBJ2-2
CDR3nt: TGTGCCAGCAGCTCCGGGCCCACCGGGGAGCTGTTTTTT
CDR3aa: CASSSGPTGELFF

abundance: NA
len: 13
d_gene: TRBD2
v_gene: TRBV14
j_gene: TRBJ2-1
CDR3nt: TGTGCCAGCAGCCATACTAGCGGGAATGAGCAGTTCTTC
CDR3aa: CASSHTSGNEQFF

abundance: NA
len: 10
d_gene: NA
v_gene: TRBV6-6
j_gene: TRBJ2-7
CDR3nt: TGTGCCAGCGGCTCCTACGAGCAGTACTTC
CDR3aa: CASGSYEQYF

abundance: NA
len: 15
d_gene: TRBD2
v_gene: TRBV27
j_gene: TRBJ2-1
CDR3nt: TGTGCCAGCAGACAACTAGCGGGAGGTGTCAATGAGCAGTTCTTC
CDR3aa: CASRQLAGGVNEQFF

abundance: NA
len: 16
d_gene: TRBD1
v_gene: TRBV11-2
j_gene: TRBJ2-2
CDR3nt: TGTGCCAGCAGCTTCGAAGGGGGCACGAACACCGGGGAGCTGTTTTTT
CDR3aa: CASSFEGGTNTGELFF